What follows is one T cell receptor (beta chain) and its context. The antigen is not known. These data are taken from a study of OX40 agonist ivuxolimab in advanced cancers. General study results and limits: On average, a greater number of expanded clones characterised CD8+ T cells relative to CD4+. Some nonresponders likewise displayed low normalized T-cell clonal expansion. Clonal expansion was seen in CD4+ and CD8+ blood T cells by week 6 at 0.1 to 3.0 mg/kg.

V was pared by 6 bases and J by 3 bases, with 7 bases of the junction left unmatched. Germline assignment: CDR1 SNHLY and CDR2 FYNNEI. This CDR3 has 14 residues. Produced via immunoSEQ multiplex PCR; TCRdb's table is partial and in-frame only. The table has around 15,000 clones, approximately 92% seen once. Sequenced material: CD4+ or CD8+ T cells sorted from blood, taken in a trial of the OX40 agonist ivuxolimab. This clonotype originated in an adult with an advanced solid tumor such as melanoma, head and neck, liver or kidney cancer. The chain uses TRBV2 and TRBJ1-1; 7 nucleotides align to TRBD1. CDR3 amino acids: CASRTGLSDTEAFF. CDR3 nucleotide sequence: TGTGCCAGCAGGACAGGGCTATCGGACACTGAAGCTTTCTTT.